This entry is about one TCR beta chain. The antigen remains undetermined. These data are taken from a study of T cell responses to AZD1222 COVID-19 vaccine. Points from the study as a whole: In a largely white British group with more females than males, clonal diversity was possibly underestimated. Repertoire sampling happened only post peak T cell response.

The CDR3 runs 16 residues. Deletions cut 3 bases from V and 2 bases from J, with 16 bases between. From germline, CDR1 is KGHSH and CDR2 LQKENI. The protocol was immunoSEQ multiplex PCR, while the TCRdb copy is restricted to in-frame clones and leaves out a portion. The sample holds about 81,000 clones, under 95% seen once. The chain is built from TRBV18 and TRBJ1-1, with D possibly matching TRBD1 (5 bases). The receptor's source is an adult who received the AZD1222 COVID-19 vaccine. The material was peripheral blood, obtained 28 days after the second AZD1222 dose. The CDR3 is CASSPSGKGANTEAFF. For the CDR3, the DNA is TGTGCCAGCTCACCCTCAGGGAAGGGAGCTAACACTGAAGCTTTCTTT. Looking up the rest from reference TRBV18 and TRBJ1-1 gives the full variable domain: NAGVMQNPRHLVRRRGQEARLRCSPMKGHSHVYWYRQLPEEGLKFMVYLQKENIIDESGMPKERFSAEFPKEGPSILRIQQVVRGDSAAYFCASSPSGKGANTEAFFGQGTRLTVV.